There are many counts of the clone carrying this T cell receptor (beta chain). Its antigen is not known. Sample barcodes and UMIs were carried by the TCR alpha and TCR beta cDNA libraries that 5'RACE generated with constant-segment primers. TCRdb fed the 5' RACE reads into MiXCR, producing one record per CDR3 protein. The repertoire consists of about 110,000 distinct CDR3 sequences, with about 18% occurring once and the leading ten covering roughly 6%. This entry is derived from a study of T-cell memory formation after mild COVID-19. Background on the study: For the most part, TCR clusters were specific to one donor. The study, taken as a whole, reports: For contracting clones, CD4+ ones sat mainly in CM and EM, CD8+ in EMRA. Some SARS-CoV-2-responding clones were already detected in memory before infection.

This TCR derives from a man between 18 and 35 years old who had mild COVID-19 (a few samples of this study predate the infection). Cell type and time point are not known. Sequencing was carried out using PBMCs or a T cell subset sorted from them (not recorded which).

The CDR3 DNA follows: TGTGCCAGCAGCCCGAGCGGGCCAGGGTTAGGGACCCAGTACTTC. The encoded protein is CASSPSGPGLGTQYF. The V gene is TRBV7-6, the J gene TRBJ2-5, with D perhaps TRBD2 (6 bases). CDR3 length: 15 residues. In germline, CDR1 is SGHVS, CDR2 FNYEAQ. Trimming stripped 5 bases from V and 7 bases from J, with 20 bases between.